The next 14 T cell receptor beta chains were all read from a single sample in a study of cytomegalovirus exposure and HLA in healthy donors. Primers for the PCR totalled 60 Vbeta and 13 Jbeta. Repertoires were generated with immunoSEQ multiplex PCR, while TCRdb's copy carries only in-frame clones and drops some. In the table there are approximately 220,000 clones, just over 75% of which are singletons. The sample consisted of PBMCs. These receptor sequences come from a man younger than 30 in good health and CMV-seronegative.

The table lists this clone with a count of one. The rearrangement links TRBV6-5 to TRBJ2-7, with D perhaps matching TRBD1 (6 bases). Germline values: CDR1 MNHEY, CDR2 SVGAGI. The CDR3 length is 13 residues. V lost 2 bases to trimming and J lost 7 bases, with 12 bases between them. The CDR3 sequence: CASSYATTGEQYF. DNA for the CDR3: TGTGCCAGCAGTTACGCCACGACAGGAGAGCAGTACTTC.

The rearrangement uses TRBV10-1 and TRBJ2-7; tentatively, D is TRBD2 (6 bases). Germline values: CDR1 WNHNN, CDR2 SYGVQD (reference sequence). Trimming pared 8 bases from V and 3 bases from J, leaving 14 bases between. This CDR3 spans 13 amino acids. CDR3 sequence reads: CASSPGVGYEQYF. CDR3 coding DNA: TGCGCCAGCTCCCCGGGAGTGGGCTACGAGCAGTACTTC.

This chain connects TRBV28 to TRBJ1-5; TRBD1 agrees at 8 bases. Germline V gene sequence: CDR1 MDHEN, CDR2 SYDVKM. The CDR3 is 14 residues long. J lost 6 bases, V lost 1 base, and 2 bases had no gene match. CDR3 in DNA: TGTGCCAGCAGTTTATCAGGGGGCGGTCAGCCCCAGCATTTT. Protein sequence: CASSLSGGGQPQHF.

The chain joins TRBV6-4 to TRBJ1-1; possibly TRBD1 for D (6 bases). V lost 0 bases to trimming and J lost 5 bases, with 10 bases between them. CDR1 is MRHNA, CDR2 SNTAGT, per germline. The CDR3 has 14 residues. The CDR3 DNA follows: TGTGCCAGCAGTGACTCGAGTACAGGGACTGAAGCTTTCTTT. Its translation: CASSDSSTGTEAFF.

This clone has more than one count but fewer than ten. The gene calls are TRBV27 and TRBJ2-7, with TRBD2 matching over 7 bases. V lost 0 bases to trimming and J lost 1 base; unmatched junction nucleotides: 9. CDR3 size: 17 residues. Germline V gene data show CDR1 as MNHEY and CDR2 as SMNVEV (reference sequence). CDR3 sequence (DNA): TGTGCCAGCAGTTTATCGCCCTGGCGGGAGAGGTCCTACGAGCAGTACTTC. Protein sequence: CASSLSPWRERSYEQYF.

The V call is TRBV28, the J call TRBJ2-1; a possible D gene is TRBD1 (5 bases). V lost 7 bases and J lost 4, with 11 bases in between. Germline CDR1 is MDHEN and CDR2 is SYDVKM. CDR3 size: 13 residues. The CDR3 coding sequence is TGTGCCAGCACCCTACCAGGGTACAATGAGCAGTTCTTC. This codes for CASTLPGYNEQFF. Together with reference TRBV28 and TRBJ2-1, the CDR3 gives the full variable domain: DVKVTQSSRYLVKRTGEKVFLECVQDMDHENMFWYRQDPGLGLRLIYFSYDVKMKEKGDIPEGYSVSREKKERFSLILESASTNQTSMYLCASTLPGYNEQFFGPGTRLTVL.

The rearrangement links TRBV2 to TRBJ2-7, with TRBD1 identical over 7 bases. CDR1 SNHLY and CDR2 FYNNEI come from the germline V gene. The CDR3 runs 13 residues. With V trimmed by 7 bases and J by 2 bases, 5 bases remained unmatched. The chain's CDR3 is CASTRDSTYEQYF. As DNA, the CDR3 is TGTGCCAGCACCCGGGACAGTACCTACGAGCAGTACTTC. The full variable domain, its missing parts supplied by reference TRBV2 and TRBJ2-7, is EPEVTQTPSHQVTQMGQEVILRCVPISNHLYFYWYRQILGQKVEFLVSFYNNEISEKSEIFDDQFSVERPDGSNFTLKIRSTKLEDSAMYFCASTRDSTYEQYFGPGTRLTVT.

The chain combines TRBV9 with TRBJ2-1; TRBD2 is a possible D gene (5 bases). The CDR3 contains 15 residues. Germline V gives CDR1 SGDLS, CDR2 YYNGEE. Trimming pared 4 bases from V and 6 bases from J, leaving 17 bases between. This chain's CDR3 is CASSPLSVRGNEQFF. The CDR3 DNA reads as TGTGCCAGCAGCCCCCTTTCGGTACGGGGCAATGAGCAGTTCTTC.

V gene TRBV18 combines with J gene TRBJ2-7, with TRBD2 matching over 15 bases. Per the germline V gene, CDR1 is KGHSH and CDR2 is LQKENI. V lost 2 bases, J lost 1 base, and 3 bases stayed unmatched. The CDR3 loop spans 17 amino acids. CDR3 region: CASSPKGLAGGSYEQYF. As DNA, the CDR3 is TGTGCCAGCTCACCAAAAGGACTAGCGGGAGGGTCCTACGAGCAGTACTTC.

The chain joins TRBV6-5 to TRBJ1-5; 10 positions match TRBD1. Germline-derived CDR1 and CDR2 are MNHEY and SVGAGI. This CDR3 spans 15 amino acids. V lost 5 bases, J lost 4 bases, and 5 bases stayed unmatched. This chain's CDR3 is CASSPTGGSNQPQHF. In nucleotides, the CDR3 is TGTGCCAGCAGTCCGACAGGGGGCTCAAATCAGCCCCAGCATTTT.

The V gene is TRBV6-5, the J gene TRBJ2-7, with 7 bases identical to TRBD1. The CDR3 covers 14 residues. V gave up 5 bases and J gave up 0 bases; unmatched junction bases: 4. Germline V CDR1 and CDR2: MNHEY, SVGAGI. The CDR3 loop is CASSTGQVSYEQYF. CDR3 DNA: TGTGCCAGCAGTACAGGACAGGTCTCCTACGAGCAGTACTTC.

The chain carries TRBV5-1 and TRBJ1-1; D may be TRBD1 (5 bases). From germline, CDR1 is SGHRS and CDR2 YFSETQ. The CDR3 length is 13 residues. V gave up 2 bases and J gave up 4 bases, with 9 bases separating them. The CDR3 sequence is CASSLLQGTEAFF. In nucleotides, the CDR3 is TGCGCCAGCAGCTTACTGCAGGGCACTGAAGCTTTCTTT.

The chain has TRBV4-1 and TRBJ1-2, with D possibly TRBD1 on 6 matching bases. Trimming removed 2 bases from V and 6 bases from J, with 16 bases in between. This CDR3 spans 15 amino acids. Germline loops: CDR1 MGHRA, CDR2 YSYEKL. The CDR3 loop reads CASSQTPGGLDGYTF. The CDR3 bases are TGCGCCAGCAGCCAAACTCCGGGGGGCCTTGATGGCTACACCTTC.

The chain carries TRBV28 and TRBJ2-2, with TRBD1 matching over 7 bases. The CDR3 totals 15 residues. Germline V CDR1 and CDR2: MDHEN, SYDVKM. With V trimmed by 2 bases and J by 5 bases, 5 bases remained unmatched. In DNA form, the CDR3 reads TGTGCCAGCAGTTTAATTAAGGGGGCTACCGGGGAGCTGTTTTTT. This encodes CASSLIKGATGELFF.